This T cell receptor beta chain originates from a study of identical twins. This CDR3 spans 15 amino acids. V was clipped by 3 bases and J by 4 bases; unmatched bases: 9. The germline CDR1 and CDR2 sequences are DFQATT and SNEGSKA (reference sequence). Unique molecular identifiers were present on cDNA, and template switching added a universal primer site. Via MiXCR, TCRdb re-called the 5' RACE reads, giving one row per CDR3 protein. The profile covers roughly 690,000 distinct CDR3 sequences, with approximately 6% appearing a single time and 1.5% to 2% taken by the ten largest. Points from the study as a whole: Fewer insertions were carried by abundant cord blood beta clonotypes, but none was seen in memory repertoires. Twins shared beta out-of-frame sequences in excess, but this excess was weaker. Possibly, invariant MAIT and iNKT cells partly confounded zero-insertion analyses.

This clonotype was seen many times. Its antigen is not identified. Input material: naive T cells sorted from blood. The genes are TRBV20-1 and TRBJ2-1, with 7 bases identical to TRBD2. The origin of this receptor is a man younger than 35 in good health. The CDR3 DNA is TGCAGTGCTAGCGTCGGCGGGAGTGTTTACAATGAGCAGTTCTTC. Amino acids: CSASVGGSVYNEQFF.